This T cell receptor (beta chain) was recorded in a study of identical twins. Germline V gene sequence: CDR1 KGHSH, CDR2 LQKENI. The trim removed 3 bases at V and 4 bases at J, leaving 8 bases unmatched. There are 15 residues in the CDR3. Findings and caveats of the study: Out-of-frame alpha sequences shared by twins were enriched for low generation probability. Compared with models, monozygotic twins showed more out-of-frame TCR alpha sharing.

As regards this clonotype: Its antigen is unidentified.

Template switching supplied a universal primer site; unique molecular identifiers were carried on the cDNA. TCRdb re-analysed the 5' RACE reads in MiXCR, keeping a single row per CDR3 protein. The table shows some 570,000 distinct CDR3 sequences, with 20% to 25% occurring only once. This same sample was also taken into another study, of yellow fever vaccine responses in identical twins.

The chain has TRBV18 and TRBJ2-7, with 8 bases identical to TRBD1. Sequencing was done on a sample of CD4+ T cells sorted from blood. This receptor was obtained from a woman under 30 in good health. The CDR3 DNA reads TGTGCCAGCTCACCGGTCGGGACAGGTATTTACGAGCAGTACTTC. Its translation is CASSPVGTGIYEQYF.